The clone carrying this T cell receptor beta chain showed up many times. What it binds is unknown. The data were taken from a study of regulatory T cells in long-lasting Graves disease. Overall study findings and caveats: Lower TCR diversity characterized persistent Graves' patients relative to newly diagnosed patients.

Time point here: newly diagnosed GD, antithyroid drugs for less than 3 months. Researchers made the TCR library from RNA that was extracted from PBMCs. CDR3 length: 16 residues. The trim removed 0 bases at V and 7 bases at J, leaving 7 bases unmatched. CDR1 KGHSH and CDR2 LQKENI come from the germline V gene. Arm-PCR of CDR3 regions and iRepertoire HTBI primers were the basis on which TCR beta libraries were built. In TCRdb, the multiplex PCR reads were re-called with MiXCR into one record per CDR3 protein. The data contain roughly 320,000 distinct CDR3 sequences, around 17% of them singletons. The sample also formed part of further work on T cells in Graves' hyperthyroidism and ophthalmopathy. As that report states: The hyperthyroidism was newly diagnosed and had lasted under 2 months; the patients were aged 18 to 65. Expanded thyroid clonotypes (above 0.001) were mostly also found in blood.

The chain links TRBV18 to TRBJ2-1, with 9 bases that match TRBD2. Sequenced material: peripheral blood mononuclear cells (PBMCs), taken at new diagnosis, from a patient treated with antithyroid drugs. This sequence was found in a man aged 35 to 55 with Graves disease. CDR3 protein: CASSPPFLAGLNEQFF. CDR3 nucleotide sequence: TGTGCCAGCTCACCACCGTTTCTAGCGGGGTTAAATGAGCAGTTCTTC. Full variable domain (outside the CDR3, taken from reference TRBV18 and TRBJ2-1): NAGVMQNPRHLVRRRGQEARLRCSPMKGHSHVYWYRQLPEEGLKFMVYLQKENIIDESGMPKERFSAEFPKEGPSILRIQQVVRGDSAAYFCASSPPFLAGLNEQFFGPGTRLTVL.